This entry lists 10 T cell receptor beta chains sequenced from one sample in a study of identical twins. MiXCR, run by TCRdb on the 5' RACE reads, gives a single entry per CDR3 protein. The sample consists of 520,000 or so distinct CDR3 sequences, approximately 22% of them appearing once. These same data were also listed under a study on T cells expressing NK-cell markers.

Source material: CD4+ T cells sorted from blood. The receptors were sampled from a woman aged 18-29 years in good health.

This chain's CDR3 is CASSLVLGRETQYF. The CDR3 DNA sequence: TGTGCCAGCAGCTTGGTTTTAGGCCGAGAGACCCAGTACTTC. The rearrangement uses TRBV5-6 and TRBJ2-5, with unresolved D. The CDR3 covers 14 residues. V lost 0 bases and J lost 4, with 10 bases in between. Germline assignment: CDR1 SGHDT and CDR2 YYEEEE. The entire variable domain, with the rest obtained from reference TRBV5-6 and TRBJ2-5, is as follows: DAGVTQSPTHLIKTRGQQVTLRCSPKSGHDTVSWYQQALGQGPQFIFQYYEEEERQRGNFPDRFSGHQFPNYSSELNVNALLLGDSALYLCASSLVLGRETQYFGPGTRLLVL.

This clonotype has only a few counts. The chain combines TRBV27 with TRBJ2-1, with 8 bases that match TRBD2. CDR3 length equals 15 residues. CDR1 and CDR2 from the germline V gene are MNHEY and SMNVEV (reference sequence). Trimming removed 5 bases from V and 2 bases from J; junction bases left unmatched: 5. This CDR3 is CASSVSGSAYNEQFF. DNA for the CDR3: TGTGCCAGCAGTGTGAGCGGGAGCGCCTACAATGAGCAGTTCTTC.

This clonotype turned up a few times. This chain uses TRBV20-1 with TRBJ2-7; D gene ambiguous. The germline V gene has CDR1 DFQATT and CDR2 SNEGSKA (reference sequence). Trimming pared 3 bases from V and 0 bases from J, leaving 6 bases between. This CDR3 region has 12 residues. CDR3 DNA sequence: TGCAGTGCTAGTCCGAACTCCTACGAGCAGTACTTC. Translated: CSASPNSYEQYF.

V is TRBV29-1 and J is TRBJ1-5; 10 positions match TRBD1. The V gene end was trimmed by 6 bases and the J gene end by 10 bases; junction bases not matched to a gene: 12. The CDR3 is 14 residues long. Germline CDR1 SQVTM, CDR2 ANQGSEA. This CDR3 is CSVPRTGGRGPQHF. In DNA, the CDR3 is TGCAGCGTGCCCAGGACAGGGGGGCGGGGACCCCAGCATTTT.

This clonotype appeared a single time. The chain has TRBV7-2 and TRBJ2-7; D unclear. Trimming stripped 4 bases from V and 0 bases from J, with 10 bases between. Germline V gives CDR1 SGHTA, CDR2 FQGNSA. This CDR3 has 14 amino acids. As DNA, the CDR3 is TGTGCCAGCAGCTCGCAGTCACTCTCCTACGAGCAGTACTTC. Encoded protein: CASSSQSLSYEQYF.

This clonotype was detected only a few times. The rearrangement uses TRBV5-4 and TRBJ2-3; tentative D call: TRBD2 (5 bases). The CDR3 contains 16 residues. Trimming pared 6 bases from V and 4 bases from J, leaving 21 bases between. Germline assignment: CDR1 SGHNT and CDR2 YYREEE (reference sequence). The CDR3 here is CASKLPVTKRSDTQYF. Here the CDR3 DNA reads TGTGCCAGCAAGCTCCCGGTGACTAAACGTTCAGATACGCAGTATTTT. The full variable domain, completed using reference TRBV5-4 and TRBJ2-3, is ETGVTQSPTHLIKTRGQQVTLRCSSQSGHNTVSWYQQALGQGPQFIFQYYREEENGRGNFPPRFSGLQFPNYSSELNVNALELDDSALYLCASKLPVTKRSDTQYFGPGTRLTVL.

The chain joins TRBV11-2 to TRBJ2-3; 15 bases match TRBD2. This CDR3 contains 18 residues. V trimming: 5 bases; J trimming: 0 bases; junction bases outside the gene matches: 6. Germline V gene lookup returns CDR1 SGHAT and CDR2 FQNNGV. The CDR3 bases are TGTGCCAGCAGCCTTAGGGGGACTAGCGGGAGGAGCACAGATACGCAGTATTTT. This translates into CASSLRGTSGRSTDTQYF.

This clonotype came up a few times. The V and J genes are TRBV12-3 or TRBV12-4 and TRBJ1-1; tentatively, D is TRBD1 (5 bases). Trimming cost V 5 bases and J 8 bases, with 15 bases left between them. The CDR3 is 13 residues long. In DNA, the CDR3 is TGTGCCAGCAGTCCGACACGTTACAGGGAAGCTTTCTTT. It encodes CASSPTRYREAFF.

The V and J genes are TRBV6-1 and TRBJ1-2; TRBD1 matches 11 bases. Germline loops: CDR1 MNHNS, CDR2 SASEGT. V was clipped by 6 bases and J by 6 bases; unmatched bases: 6. CDR3 length: 14 residues. This chain's CDR3 is CASREGQGVDGYTF. Written as DNA, the CDR3 is TGTGCCAGCAGAGAGGGACAGGGGGTTGATGGCTACACCTTC.

This chain connects TRBV3-1 to TRBJ1-1, with D possibly TRBD1 on 6 matching bases. CDR3 length: 15 residues. Germline CDR1 LGHDT, CDR2 YNNKEL (reference sequence). V lost 0 bases and J lost 5, with 13 bases in between. The DNA for the CDR3 is TGTGCCAGCAGCCAAGATAGGAACAGGGCGACTGAAGCTTTCTTT. It encodes CASSQDRNRATEAFF.